The sequence of this TCR beta chain was determined in a study of graft-versus-host responses after intestinal transplantation. Overall study findings and caveats: GvH clones appeared in recipient marrow, some first in ileum or blood.

Only in-frame clones appear in the TCRdb table, and some are missing; sequencing was by immunoSEQ multiplex PCR. Here the sample spans around 25,000 clones, around four fifths being singletons. V was pared by 4 bases and J by 2 bases, with 8 bases between. This CDR3 contains 13 residues. Germline assignment: CDR1 MNHEY and CDR2 SVGAGI. Points on this clone: Antigen specificity is unknown.

Sequenced here: PBMCs, sampled approximately four weeks after intestinal transplant. The clonotype was recovered from a human patient who received an intestinal transplant, so some T cells may come from the graft donor. The chain has TRBV6-5 and TRBJ1-1; D is ambiguous. The CDR3 protein is CASSSRQNTEAFF. DNA of the CDR3: TGTGCCAGCAGTTCCCGACAAAACACTGAAGCTTTCTTT.